This TCR beta chain was found in a study of cytotoxic CD8 clonotypes in ibrutinib-treated CLL. Study-wide context: Samples showed on average roughly 250,000 productive templates and 80,000 to 100,000 productive rearrangements.

The sample holds a few counts of this clone. The antigen remains unidentified. Some clones are missing from TCRdb's copy, which holds only in-frame ones; the method was immunoSEQ multiplex PCR. The sample shows about 89,000 clones, about 72% of them seen only once. Regarding the study as a whole: Public clonotypes were seen rarely and were contracted or stable on treatment.

This CDR3 region has 16 residues. Germline values: CDR1 SGHTA, CDR2 FQGNSA. V was pared by 5 bases and J by 4 bases, with 17 bases between. The rearrangement links TRBV7-2 to TRBJ2-2; D is tentatively TRBD1 or TRBD2 (6 bases each). The sequenced sample was PBMCs, obtained after 12 months of ibrutinib treatment. The TCR originated in a human donor with chronic lymphocytic leukemia. Here the CDR3 DNA reads TGTGCCAGCAGCGTATCGACGGGGGCGCGCACCGGGGAGCTGTTTTTT. This translates into CASSVSTGARTGELFF.